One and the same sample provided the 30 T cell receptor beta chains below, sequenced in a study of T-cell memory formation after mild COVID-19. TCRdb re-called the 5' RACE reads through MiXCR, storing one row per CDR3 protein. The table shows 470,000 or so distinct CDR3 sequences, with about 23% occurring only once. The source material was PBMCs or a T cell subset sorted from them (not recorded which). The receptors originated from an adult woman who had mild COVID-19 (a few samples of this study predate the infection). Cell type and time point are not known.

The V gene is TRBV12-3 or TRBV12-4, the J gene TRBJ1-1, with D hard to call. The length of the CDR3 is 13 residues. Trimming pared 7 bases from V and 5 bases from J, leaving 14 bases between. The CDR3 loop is CASTQAGRTEAFF. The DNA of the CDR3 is TGTGCCAGCACCCAGGCGGGAAGGACTGAAGCTTTCTTT.

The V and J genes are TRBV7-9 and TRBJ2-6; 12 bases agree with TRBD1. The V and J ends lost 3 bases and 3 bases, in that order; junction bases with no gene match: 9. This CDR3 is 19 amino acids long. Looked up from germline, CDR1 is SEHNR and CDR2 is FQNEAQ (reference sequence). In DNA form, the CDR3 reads TGTGCCAGCAGCTTGGGTTGGGACAGGGGGCTGAATGGGGCCAACGTCCTGACTTTC. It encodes CASSLGWDRGLNGANVLTF. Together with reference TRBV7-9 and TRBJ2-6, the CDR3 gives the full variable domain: DTGVSQNPRHKITKRGQNVTFRCDPISEHNRLYWYRQTLGQGPEFLTYFQNEAQLEKSRLLSDRFSAERPKGSFSTLEIQRTEQGDSAMYLCASSLGWDRGLNGANVLTFGAGSRLTVL.

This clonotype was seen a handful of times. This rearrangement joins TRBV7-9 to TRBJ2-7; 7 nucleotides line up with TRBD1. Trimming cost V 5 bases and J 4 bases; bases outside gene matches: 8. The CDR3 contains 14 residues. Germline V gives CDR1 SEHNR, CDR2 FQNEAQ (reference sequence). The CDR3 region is CASSPTGAKYEQYF. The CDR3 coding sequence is TGTGCCAGCAGCCCAACAGGGGCGAAGTACGAGCAGTACTTC.

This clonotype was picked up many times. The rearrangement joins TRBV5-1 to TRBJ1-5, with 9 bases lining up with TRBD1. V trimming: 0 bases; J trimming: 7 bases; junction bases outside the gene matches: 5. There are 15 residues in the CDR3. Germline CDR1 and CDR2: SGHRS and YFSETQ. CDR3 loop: CASSLDGTGSQPQHF. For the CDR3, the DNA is TGCGCCAGCAGCTTGGACGGGACAGGGTCCCAGCCCCAGCATTTT.

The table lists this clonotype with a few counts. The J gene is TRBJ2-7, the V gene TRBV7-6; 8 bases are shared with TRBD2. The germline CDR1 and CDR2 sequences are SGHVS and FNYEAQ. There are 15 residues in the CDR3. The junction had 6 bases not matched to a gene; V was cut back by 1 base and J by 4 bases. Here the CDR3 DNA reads TGTGCCAGCAGCTTAGAACCGGGACTAGGGTACGAGCAGTACTTC. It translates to CASSLEPGLGYEQYF.

CDR3 loop: CASSIIHRANTGELFF. The CDR3 DNA follows: TGTGCCAGCAGCATCATCCACAGGGCTAACACCGGGGAGCTGTTTTTT. The chain carries TRBV7-9 and TRBJ2-2; weak D call: TRBD1 (6 bases). Deletions cut 5 bases from V and 2 bases from J, with 15 bases between. In germline, CDR1 is SEHNR, CDR2 FQNEAQ (reference sequence). The CDR3 extends over 16 amino acids.

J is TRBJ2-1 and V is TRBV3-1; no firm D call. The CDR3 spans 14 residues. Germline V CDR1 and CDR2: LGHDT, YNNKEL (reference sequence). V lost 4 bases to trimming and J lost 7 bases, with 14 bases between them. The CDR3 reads CASSPINGVNEQFF. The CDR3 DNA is TGTGCCAGCAGCCCGATTAATGGGGTTAATGAGCAGTTCTTC.

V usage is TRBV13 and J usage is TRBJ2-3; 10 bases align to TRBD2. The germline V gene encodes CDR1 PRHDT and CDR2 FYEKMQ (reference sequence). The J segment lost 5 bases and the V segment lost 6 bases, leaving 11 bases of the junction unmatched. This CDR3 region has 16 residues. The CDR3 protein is CASRPESGRGQDTQYF. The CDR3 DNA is TGTGCCAGCAGACCCGAAAGCGGGAGGGGGCAAGATACGCAGTATTTT.

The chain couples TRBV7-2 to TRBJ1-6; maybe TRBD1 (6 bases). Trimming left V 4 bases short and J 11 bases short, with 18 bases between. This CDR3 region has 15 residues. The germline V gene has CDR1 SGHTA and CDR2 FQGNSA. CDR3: CASSSGAVLRTPLHF. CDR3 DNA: TGTGCCAGCAGCTCGGGGGCAGTTCTCAGAACACCCCTCCACTTT. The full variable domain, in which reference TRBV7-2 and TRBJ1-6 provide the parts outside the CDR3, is GAGVSQSPSNKVTEKGKDVELRCDPISGHTALYWYRQSLGQGLEFLIYFQGNSAPDKSGLPSDRFSAERTGGSVSTLTIQRTQQEDSAVYLCASSSGAVLRTPLHFGNGTRLTVT.

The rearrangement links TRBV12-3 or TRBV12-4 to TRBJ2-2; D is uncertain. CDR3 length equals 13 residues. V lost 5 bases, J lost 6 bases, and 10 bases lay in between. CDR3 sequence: CASSLGPPGELFF. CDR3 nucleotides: TGTGCCAGCAGTCTGGGCCCCCCCGGGGAGCTGTTTTTT.

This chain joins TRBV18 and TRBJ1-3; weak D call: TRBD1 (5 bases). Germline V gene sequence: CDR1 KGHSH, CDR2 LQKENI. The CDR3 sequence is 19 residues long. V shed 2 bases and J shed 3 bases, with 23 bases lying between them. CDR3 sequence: CASSPIHRVVREYGNTIYF. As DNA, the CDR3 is TGTGCCAGCTCACCAATCCATAGGGTCGTCAGGGAGTATGGAAACACCATATATTTT.

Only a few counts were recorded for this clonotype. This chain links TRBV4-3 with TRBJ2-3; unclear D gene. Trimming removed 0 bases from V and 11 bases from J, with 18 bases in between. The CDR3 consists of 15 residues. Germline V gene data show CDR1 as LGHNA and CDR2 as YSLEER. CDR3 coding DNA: TGCGCCAGCAGCCAAGATGCGACTCTAATCCCCCAGCAGTATTTT. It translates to CASSQDATLIPQQYF.

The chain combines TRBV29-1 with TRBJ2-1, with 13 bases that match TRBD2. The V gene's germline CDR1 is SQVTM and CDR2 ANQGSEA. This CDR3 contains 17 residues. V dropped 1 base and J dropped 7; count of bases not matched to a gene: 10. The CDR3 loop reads CSVEGGITSGRANEQFF. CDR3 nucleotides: TGCAGCGTTGAAGGGGGGATAACTAGCGGGAGGGCTAATGAGCAGTTCTTC.

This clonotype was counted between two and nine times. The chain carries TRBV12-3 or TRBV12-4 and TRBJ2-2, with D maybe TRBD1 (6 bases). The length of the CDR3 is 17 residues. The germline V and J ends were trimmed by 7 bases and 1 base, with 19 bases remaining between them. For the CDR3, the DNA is TGTGCCAGCAAAGGGGGTGAGGGACACTTGAACACCGGGGAGCTGTTTTTT. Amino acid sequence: CASKGGEGHLNTGELFF.

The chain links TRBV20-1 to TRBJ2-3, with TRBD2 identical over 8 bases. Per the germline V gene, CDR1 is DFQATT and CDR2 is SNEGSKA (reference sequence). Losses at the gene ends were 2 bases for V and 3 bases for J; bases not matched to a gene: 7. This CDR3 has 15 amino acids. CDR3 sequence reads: CSARLSGSSTDTQYF. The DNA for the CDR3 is TGCAGTGCTAGACTAAGCGGGAGTTCGACAGATACGCAGTATTTT.

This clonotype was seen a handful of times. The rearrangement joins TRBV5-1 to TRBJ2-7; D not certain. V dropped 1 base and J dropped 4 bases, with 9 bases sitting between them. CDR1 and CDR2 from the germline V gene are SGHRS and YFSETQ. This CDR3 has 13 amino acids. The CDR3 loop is CASSLRTSYEQYF. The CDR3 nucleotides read TGCGCCAGCAGCTTGAGAACTTCGTACGAGCAGTACTTC.

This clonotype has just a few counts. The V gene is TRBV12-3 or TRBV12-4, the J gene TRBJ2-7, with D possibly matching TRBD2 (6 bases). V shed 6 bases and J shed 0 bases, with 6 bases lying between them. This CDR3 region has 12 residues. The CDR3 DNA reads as TGTGCCAGCAGGCGGGACTCCTACGAGCAGTACTTC. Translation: CASRRDSYEQYF.

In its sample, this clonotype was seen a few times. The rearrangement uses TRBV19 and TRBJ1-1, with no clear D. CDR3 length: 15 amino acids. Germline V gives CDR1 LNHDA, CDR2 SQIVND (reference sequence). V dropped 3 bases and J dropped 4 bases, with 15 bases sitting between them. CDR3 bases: TGTGCCAGTAGTATCGGCATAAGCAGTCCCACTGAAGCTTTCTTT. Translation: CASSIGISSPTEAFF.

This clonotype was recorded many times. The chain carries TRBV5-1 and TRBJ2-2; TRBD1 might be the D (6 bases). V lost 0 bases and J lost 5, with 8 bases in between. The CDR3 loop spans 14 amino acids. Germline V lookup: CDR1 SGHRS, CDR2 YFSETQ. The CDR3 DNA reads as TGCGCCAGCAGCTTGGACAGGGTGACCGGGGAGCTGTTTTTT. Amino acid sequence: CASSLDRVTGELFF.

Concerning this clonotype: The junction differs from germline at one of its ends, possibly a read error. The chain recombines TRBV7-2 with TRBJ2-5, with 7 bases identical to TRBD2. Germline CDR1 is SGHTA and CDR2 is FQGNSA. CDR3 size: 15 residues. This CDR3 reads CASSLAGLAEETQYF. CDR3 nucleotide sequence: TGTGCCAGCAGCCTAGCAGGGCTAGCGGAAGAGACCCAGTACTTC. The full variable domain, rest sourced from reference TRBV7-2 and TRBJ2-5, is GAGVSQSPSNKVTEKGKDVELRCDPISGHTALYWYRQSLGQGLEFLIYFQGNSAPDKSGLPSDRFSAERTGGSVSTLTIQRTQQEDSAVYLCASSLAGLAEETQYFGPGTRLLVL.

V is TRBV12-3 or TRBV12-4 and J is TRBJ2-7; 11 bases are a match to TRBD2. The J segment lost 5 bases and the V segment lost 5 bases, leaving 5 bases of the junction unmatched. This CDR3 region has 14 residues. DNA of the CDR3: TGTGCCAGCAGTCTTAGCGGGGGGGCCCACGAGCAGTACTTC. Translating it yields CASSLSGGAHEQYF.

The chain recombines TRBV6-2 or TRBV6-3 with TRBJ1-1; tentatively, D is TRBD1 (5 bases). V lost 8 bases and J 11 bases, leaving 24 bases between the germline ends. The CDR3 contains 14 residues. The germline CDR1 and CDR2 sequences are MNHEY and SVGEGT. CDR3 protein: CASRIRQHRVGAFF. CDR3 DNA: TGTGCCAGCCGAATACGACAGCACCGGGTCGGGGCTTTCTTT.

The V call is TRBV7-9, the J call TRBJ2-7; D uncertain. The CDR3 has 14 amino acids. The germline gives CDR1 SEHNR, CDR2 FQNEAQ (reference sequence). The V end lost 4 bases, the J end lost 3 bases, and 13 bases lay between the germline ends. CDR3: CASSSAAALYEQYF. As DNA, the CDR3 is TGTGCCAGCAGCTCTGCTGCGGCCCTCTACGAGCAGTACTTC.

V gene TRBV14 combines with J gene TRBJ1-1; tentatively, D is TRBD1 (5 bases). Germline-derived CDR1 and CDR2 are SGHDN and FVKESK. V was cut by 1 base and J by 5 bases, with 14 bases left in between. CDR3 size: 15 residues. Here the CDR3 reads CASSQVSGRGTEAFF. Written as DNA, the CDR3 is TGTGCCAGCAGCCAAGTATCTGGACGGGGGACTGAAGCTTTCTTT.

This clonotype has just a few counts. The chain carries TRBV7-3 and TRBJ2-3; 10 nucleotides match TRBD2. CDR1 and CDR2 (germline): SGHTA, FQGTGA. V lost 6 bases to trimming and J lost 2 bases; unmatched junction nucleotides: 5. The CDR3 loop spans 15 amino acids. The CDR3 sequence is CASRPSGGHTDTQYF. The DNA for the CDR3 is TGTGCCAGCAGACCTAGCGGGGGCCACACAGATACGCAGTATTTT.

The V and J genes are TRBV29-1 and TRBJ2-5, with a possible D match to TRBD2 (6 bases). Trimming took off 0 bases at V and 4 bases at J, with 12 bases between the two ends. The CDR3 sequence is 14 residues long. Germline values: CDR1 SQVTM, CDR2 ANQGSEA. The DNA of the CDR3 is TGCAGCGTTGAAGAAGGTGGAGGGACAGAGACCCAGTACTTC. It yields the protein CSVEEGGGTETQYF.

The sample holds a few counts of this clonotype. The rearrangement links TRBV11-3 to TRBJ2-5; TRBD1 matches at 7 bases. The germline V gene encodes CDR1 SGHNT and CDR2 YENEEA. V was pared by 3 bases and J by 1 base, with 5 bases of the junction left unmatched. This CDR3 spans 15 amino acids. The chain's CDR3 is CASSFRDSTQETQYF. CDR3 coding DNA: TGTGCCAGCAGCTTCCGGGACAGCACCCAAGAGACCCAGTACTTC.

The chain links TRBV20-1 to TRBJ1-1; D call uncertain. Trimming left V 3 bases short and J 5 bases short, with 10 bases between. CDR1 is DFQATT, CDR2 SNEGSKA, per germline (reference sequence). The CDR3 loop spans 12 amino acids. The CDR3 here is CSARGFGTEAFF. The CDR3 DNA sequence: TGCAGTGCTAGGGGGTTCGGGACTGAAGCTTTCTTT.

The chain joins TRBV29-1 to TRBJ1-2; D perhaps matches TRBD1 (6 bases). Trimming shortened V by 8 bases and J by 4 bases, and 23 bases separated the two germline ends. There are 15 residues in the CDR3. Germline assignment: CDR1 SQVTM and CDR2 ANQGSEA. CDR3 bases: TGCAGCATTGCCTTACAGGGAGGTTCGGGCTATGGCTACACCTTC. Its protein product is CSIALQGGSGYGYTF. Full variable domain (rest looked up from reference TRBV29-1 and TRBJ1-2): SAVISQKPSRDICQRGTSLTIQCQVDSQVTMMFWYRQQPGQSLTLIATANQGSEATYESGFVIDKFPISRPNLTFSTLTVSNMSPEDSSIYLCSIALQGGSGYGYTFGSGTRLTVV.

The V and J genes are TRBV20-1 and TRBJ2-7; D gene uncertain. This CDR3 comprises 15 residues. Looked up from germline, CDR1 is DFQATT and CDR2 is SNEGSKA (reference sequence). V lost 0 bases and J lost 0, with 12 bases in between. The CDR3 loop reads CSARDLGRSSYEQYF. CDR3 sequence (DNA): TGCAGTGCTAGAGATCTCGGCAGGAGCTCCTACGAGCAGTACTTC.